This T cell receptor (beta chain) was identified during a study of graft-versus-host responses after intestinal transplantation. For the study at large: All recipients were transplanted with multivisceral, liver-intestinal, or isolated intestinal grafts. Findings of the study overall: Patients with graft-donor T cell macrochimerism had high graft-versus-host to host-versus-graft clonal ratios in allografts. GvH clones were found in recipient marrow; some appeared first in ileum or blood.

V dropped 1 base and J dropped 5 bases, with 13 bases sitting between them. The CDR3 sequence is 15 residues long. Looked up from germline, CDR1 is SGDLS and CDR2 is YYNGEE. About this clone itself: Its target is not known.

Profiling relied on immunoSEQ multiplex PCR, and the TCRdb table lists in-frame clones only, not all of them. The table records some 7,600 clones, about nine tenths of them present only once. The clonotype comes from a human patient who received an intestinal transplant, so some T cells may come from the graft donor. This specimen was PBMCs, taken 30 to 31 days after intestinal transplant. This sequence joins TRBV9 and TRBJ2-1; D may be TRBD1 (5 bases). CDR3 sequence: CASSVQGPGDNEQFF. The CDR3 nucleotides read TGTGCCAGCAGCGTACAGGGCCCGGGTGACAATGAGCAGTTCTTC.